Below, 32 T cell receptor beta chains from the same sample are listed, as sequenced in a study of graft-versus-host responses after intestinal transplantation. The repertoire was sequenced with immunoSEQ multiplex PCR; TCRdb's copy has only in-frame clones and lacks some. The sample contains about 88,000 clones, roughly 89% of which appear only once. Their antigens are not known. The starting material was unstimulated CD4+ T cells sorted from spleen or lymph node cells, obtained before intestinal transplant. These receptors were taken from a human donor who received an intestinal transplant.

J is TRBJ2-3 and V is TRBV4-2; D is possibly TRBD2 (5 bases). The V gene's germline CDR1 is LGHNA and CDR2 YNFKEQ. The germline V and J ends were trimmed by 2 bases and 0 bases, with 18 bases remaining between them. CDR3 length equals 18 residues. CDR3 DNA: TGTGCCAGCAGCCAAAAACCTACGAGGGATACTAGCACAGATACGCAGTATTTT. It translates to CASSQKPTRDTSTDTQYF.

CDR3 sequence reads: CASSTGTPDTQYF. CDR3 DNA: TGCGCCAGTTCGACAGGGACCCCAGATACGCAGTATTTT. The chain employs TRBV10-1 and TRBJ2-3; 7 bases match TRBD1. Germline V gene sequence: CDR1 WNHNN, CDR2 SYGVQD (reference sequence). The CDR3 is made up of 13 amino acids. V gave up 9 bases and J gave up 4 bases; unmatched junction bases: 7.

V and J are TRBV5-1 and TRBJ1-2; 8 bases are a match to TRBD1. CDR1 and CDR2 from the germline V gene are SGHRS and YFSETQ. CDR3 length: 15 residues. Unmatched junction bases numbered 7, after V lost 2 bases and J lost 4 bases. CDR3 protein: CASSLDGQGIYGYTF. CDR3 DNA: TGCGCCAGCAGCTTAGACGGACAGGGAATCTATGGCTACACCTTC. Using reference TRBV5-1 and TRBJ1-2 for the parts outside the CDR3, the full variable domain is KAGVTQTPRYLIKTRGQQVTLSCSPISGHRSVSWYQQTPGQGLQFLFEYFSETQRNKGNFPGRFSGRQFSNSRSEMNVSTLELGDSALYLCASSLDGQGIYGYTFGSGTRLTVV.

This chain joins TRBV6-6 and TRBJ2-3; 13 nucleotides agree with TRBD2. The CDR3 extends over 16 amino acids. Per the germline V gene, CDR1 is MNHNY and CDR2 is SVGAGI (reference sequence). The V segment lost 4 bases and the J segment 0 bases; nucleotides outside the gene matches: 1. CDR3 DNA sequence: TGTGCCAGCAGTTGGACTAGCGGGGGTAGCACAGATACGCAGTATTTT. Translation: CASSWTSGGSTDTQYF.

V usage is TRBV5-1 and J usage is TRBJ2-2; 14 bases are shared with TRBD2. The CDR3 is 17 amino acids. CDR1 and CDR2 (germline): SGHRS, YFSETQ. After removal of 4 bases from V and 5 bases from J, the junction contained 7 bases not matched to a gene. The CDR3 DNA sequence: TGCGCCAGCAGCCACACCGGGACTAGCGGGAGAACCGGGGAGCTGTTTTTT. This encodes CASSHTGTSGRTGELFF.

V usage is TRBV18 and J usage is TRBJ2-2, with 9 bases lining up with TRBD1. Germline V gives CDR1 KGHSH, CDR2 LQKENI. J lost 5 bases, V lost 3 bases, and 4 bases had no gene match. CDR3 length: 15 amino acids. The CDR3 is CASSPGTGRTGELFF. CDR3 bases: TGTGCCAGCTCACCCGGGACAGGGAGAACCGGGGAGCTGTTTTTT.

The chain has TRBV18 and TRBJ2-5; D is perhaps TRBD1 (8 bases). With the DNA end fitting TRBJ2-7 better, the J assignment may be wrong. Germline CDR1 KGHSH, CDR2 LQKENI. The CDR3 covers 17 residues. CDR3 region: CASSPYRGSAGPYEQYF. The DNA for the CDR3 is TGTGCCAGCTCCCCCTACAGGGGGTCAGCGGGACCCTACGAGCAGTACTTC.

This clone was recorded a few times. V and J are TRBV7-8 and TRBJ1-1; the D is unclear. CDR3 length: 15 residues. V dropped 1 base and J dropped 1 base, with 10 bases sitting between them. CDR1 is SGHVS and CDR2 is FQNEAQ in the germline V gene. The CDR3 nucleotides read TGTGCCAGCAGCTTAGTAGGTACAGCGAACACTGAAGCTTTCTTT. This encodes CASSLVGTANTEAFF.

This clone was observed once. The chain joins TRBV4-2 to TRBJ1-1, with D perhaps TRBD1 (5 bases). Germline CDR1 LGHNA, CDR2 YNFKEQ. The CDR3 loop spans 14 amino acids. Trimming pared 4 bases from V and 6 bases from J, leaving 15 bases between. For the CDR3, the DNA is TGTGCCAGCAGCCCGCTGGGGGGGTTCGCTGAAGCTTTCTTT. It is translated as CASSPLGGFAEAFF.

This chain joins TRBV18 and TRBJ1-5; perhaps TRBD1 as D (6 bases). Germline-derived CDR1 and CDR2 are KGHSH and LQKENI. V was trimmed by 4 bases and J by 6 bases, leaving 13 bases between them. The length of the CDR3 is 14 residues. CDR3 protein: CASSLWGAVQPQHF. DNA for the CDR3: TGTGCCAGCTCACTCTGGGGGGCGGTTCAGCCCCAGCATTTT.

The chain uses TRBV19 and TRBJ1-2; no clear D. The CDR3 totals 14 residues. Trimming pared 4 bases from V and 0 bases from J, leaving 9 bases between. The germline V gene has CDR1 LNHDA and CDR2 SQIVND (reference sequence). The CDR3 sequence is CASSNGGPNYGYTF. The CDR3 DNA reads TGTGCCAGTAGTAATGGCGGGCCTAACTATGGCTACACCTTC.

The genes are TRBV7-6 and TRBJ2-1, with D perhaps matching TRBD2 (5 bases). CDR1 is SGHVS and CDR2 is FNYEAQ in the germline V gene. Trimming removed 3 bases from V and 10 bases from J, with 19 bases in between. The CDR3 consists of 15 residues. The CDR3 protein is CASSFGRDPYMEQFF. CDR3 bases: TGTGCCAGCAGCTTTGGACGGGATCCTTACATGGAGCAGTTCTTC.

This chain uses TRBV14 with TRBJ1-2, with D unresolved. Looked up from germline, CDR1 is SGHDN and CDR2 is FVKESK. The CDR3 extends over 13 amino acids. Trimming shortened V by 4 bases and J by 3 bases, and 9 bases separated the two germline ends. CDR3 in DNA: TGTGCCAGCAGCCTCGAAGATTACTATGGCTACACCTTC. Translated: CASSLEDYYGYTF.

This sequence joins TRBV27 and TRBJ2-3, with TRBD1 matching 10 bases. This CDR3 has 16 amino acids. The germline CDR1 and CDR2 sequences are MNHEY and SMNVEV (reference sequence). After removal of 5 bases from V and 4 bases from J, the junction contained 9 bases not matched to a gene. The CDR3: CASSTPGTGVSDTQYF. The CDR3 DNA follows: TGTGCCAGCAGTACGCCCGGGACAGGGGTATCAGATACGCAGTATTTT.

The chain has TRBV19 and TRBJ1-5, with TRBD1 matching 7 bases. V was clipped by 8 bases and J by 5 bases; unmatched bases: 15. The CDR3 contains 16 residues. Germline loops: CDR1 LNHDA, CDR2 SQIVND (reference sequence). The CDR3 loop reads CASDVTGTAQHQPQHF. DNA of the CDR3: TGTGCCAGTGACGTTACCGGGACAGCTCAACATCAGCCCCAGCATTTT. The full variable domain, its missing parts supplied by reference TRBV19 and TRBJ1-5, is DGGITQSPKYLFRKEGQNVTLSCEQNLNHDAMYWYRQDPGQGLRLIYYSQIVNDFQKGDIAEGYSVSREKKESFPLTVTSAQKNPTAFYLCASDVTGTAQHQPQHFGDGTRLSIL.

The chain links TRBV10-1 to TRBJ2-5; D tentatively reads TRBD1 or TRBD2 (5 bases each). The J call is uncertain, as TRBJ2-7 better fits the DNA end. The length of the CDR3 is 16 residues. CDR1 is WNHNN and CDR2 is SYGVQD in the germline V gene (reference sequence). The CDR3 is CASSDSRDLGPYEQYF. The CDR3 region has the DNA TGCGCCAGCAGTGATTCCCGGGACCTAGGGCCCTACGAGCAGTACTTC.

The CDR3: CASSPSTGSSYTF. The CDR3 DNA reads TGTGCCAGCAGTCCCTCGACAGGGAGCAGCTACACCTTC. The chain carries TRBV27 and TRBJ1-2; 7 positions match TRBD1. The CDR3 contains 13 residues. Germline trimming cut 5 bases from V and 9 bases from J; bases unmatched to any gene: 9. Germline lookup yields CDR1 MNHEY and CDR2 SMNVEV (reference sequence).

This sequence joins TRBV11-3 and TRBJ2-1, with a tentative D call TRBD1 (5 bases). The CDR3 runs 13 residues. Germline assignment: CDR1 SGHNT and CDR2 YENEEA. The V end was cut by 1 base, the J end by 7 bases, with 8 bases between. DNA for the CDR3: TGTGCCAGCAGCTTAGCACAGGAAAATGAGCAGTTCTTC. The encoded protein is CASSLAQENEQFF.

J is TRBJ2-1 and V is TRBV5-4; D is tentatively TRBD1 or TRBD2 (5 bases each). The germline V gene encodes CDR1 SGHNT and CDR2 YYREEE (reference sequence). V shed 4 bases and J shed 9 bases, with 14 bases lying between them. The CDR3 consists of 13 residues. The CDR3, as DNA: TGTGCCAGCAGCCTGGGACCTATCATTGAGCAGTTCTTC. Encoded protein: CASSLGPIIEQFF.

With respect to this clone: The sample carries other DNA sequences with the same CDR3. The J gene is TRBJ2-2, the V gene TRBV18, with a possible D match to TRBD1 (7 bases). This CDR3 comprises 15 residues. CDR1 is KGHSH and CDR2 is LQKENI in the germline V gene. Trimming took off 1 base at V and 4 bases at J, with 10 bases between the two ends. The CDR3 sequence: CASSPRQGGTGELFF. The CDR3, as DNA: TGTGCCAGCTCACCACGGCAGGGGGGCACCGGGGAGCTGTTTTTT.

V and J are TRBV19 and TRBJ1-5; D may be TRBD1 (5 bases). The germline V gene has CDR1 LNHDA and CDR2 SQIVND (reference sequence). Trimming removed 6 bases at V and 1 base at J, with 13 bases between. The CDR3 is made up of 15 amino acids. As DNA, the CDR3 is TGTGCCAGTAGCGAAAAGGGGAAAAGCAATCAGCCCCAGCATTTT. Amino acid sequence: CASSEKGKSNQPQHF. The entire variable domain, with the rest obtained from reference TRBV19 and TRBJ1-5, is as follows: DGGITQSPKYLFRKEGQNVTLSCEQNLNHDAMYWYRQDPGQGLRLIYYSQIVNDFQKGDIAEGYSVSREKKESFPLTVTSAQKNPTAFYLCASSEKGKSNQPQHFGDGTRLSIL.

Only one count was recorded for this clone. The chain joins TRBV5-1 to TRBJ2-5; 9 bases are a match to TRBD2. Germline CDR1 is SGHRS and CDR2 is YFSETQ. The CDR3 runs 15 residues. The junction had 10 bases not matched to a gene; V was cut back by 5 bases and J by 5 bases. In DNA form, the CDR3 reads TGCGCCAGCAGTGTAATAGCGGGAGATTGGGAGACCCAGTACTTC. Translated: CASSVIAGDWETQYF. Supplemented by reference TRBV5-1 and TRBJ2-5, the full variable domain reads KAGVTQTPRYLIKTRGQQVTLSCSPISGHRSVSWYQQTPGQGLQFLFEYFSETQRNKGNFPGRFSGRQFSNSRSEMNVSTLELGDSALYLCASSVIAGDWETQYFGPGTRLLVL.

This rearrangement joins TRBV6-5 to TRBJ2-3; D not certain. Germline lookup yields CDR1 MNHEY and CDR2 SVGAGI. The CDR3 sequence is 13 residues long. Trimming stripped 5 bases from V and 1 base from J, with 7 bases between. The CDR3 spells CASSVRRTDTQYF. In DNA, the CDR3 is TGTGCCAGCAGTGTACGGCGCACAGATACGCAGTATTTT.

The J gene is TRBJ2-6, the V gene TRBV4-1; D gene unclear. Germline V gene sequence: CDR1 MGHRA, CDR2 YSYEKL. The CDR3 is 15 residues long. The germline V and J ends were trimmed by 4 bases and 2 bases, with 9 bases remaining between them. The DNA of the CDR3 is TGCGCCAGCAGCCCCCAAAACCCTGGGGCCAACGTCCTGACTTTC. It codes for CASSPQNPGANVLTF.

This clone was counted between two and nine times. V gene TRBV5-1 combines with J gene TRBJ1-1, with 7 bases fitting TRBD1. Germline-derived CDR1 and CDR2 are SGHRS and YFSETQ. The CDR3 totals 15 residues. With V trimmed by 2 bases and J by 1 base, 5 bases remained unmatched. The CDR3 region has the DNA TGCGCCAGCAGCTTATCCGACAGGGCGAACACTGAAGCTTTCTTT. It yields the protein CASSLSDRANTEAFF.

The chain carries TRBV7-8 and TRBJ1-5; 11 nucleotides align to TRBD1. V lost 4 bases and J lost 0; bases outside the gene matches: 8. The CDR3 length is 18 residues. Per germline, CDR1 SGHVS and CDR2 FQNEAQ. The CDR3 DNA is TGTGCCAGCAGCTCCGGGACAGGGGGAACTTATAGCAATCAGCCCCAGCATTTT. Translation gives CASSSGTGGTYSNQPQHF.

V is TRBV5-1 and J is TRBJ2-1; 15 bases are a match to TRBD2. The CDR3 loop spans 20 amino acids. V shed 5 bases, J shed 2 bases, and the junction held 14 bases outside the gene matches. The germline V gene has CDR1 SGHRS and CDR2 YFSETQ. The CDR3 spells CASSYPGLAGGQTAYNEQFF. Here the CDR3 DNA reads TGCGCCAGCAGTTACCCGGGACTAGCGGGAGGTCAGACCGCCTACAATGAGCAGTTCTTC.

The V gene is TRBV28, the J gene TRBJ2-7, with D tentatively TRBD2 (5 bases). In germline, CDR1 is MDHEN, CDR2 SYDVKM. Trimming pared 2 bases from V and 5 bases from J, leaving 16 bases between. This CDR3 spans 15 amino acids. The CDR3 spells CASSLGGGPIHEQYF. In DNA, the CDR3 is TGTGCCAGCAGTTTAGGCGGAGGACCCATCCACGAGCAGTACTTC.

V gene TRBV14 combines with J gene TRBJ2-5; 7 bases are shared with TRBD1. The J segment lost 4 bases and the V segment lost 4 bases, leaving 15 bases of the junction unmatched. The length of the CDR3 is 17 residues. Germline CDR1 is SGHDN and CDR2 is FVKESK. Written as DNA, the CDR3 is TGTGCCAGCAGCCCCCGCGCACCTCCCTACAGGGGAGAGACCCAGTACTTC. This sequence encodes CASSPRAPPYRGETQYF. The full variable domain, its missing parts supplied by reference TRBV14 and TRBJ2-5, is EAGVTQFPSHSVIEKGQTVTLRCDPISGHDNLYWYRRVMGKEIKFLLHFVKESKQDESGMPNNRFLAERTGGTYSTLKVQPAELEDSGVYFCASSPRAPPYRGETQYFGPGTRLLVL.

CDR3 DNA sequence: TGTGCCAGCAGTGAAAGGGCCATCCCTCCTGAAGCTTTCTTT. It translates to CASSERAIPPEAFF. The chain links TRBV6-1 to TRBJ1-1; D uncertain. Per germline, CDR1 MNHNS and CDR2 SASEGT. V dropped 2 bases and J dropped 6 bases, with 13 bases sitting between them. The CDR3 length is 14 residues.

The CDR3 DNA follows: TGTGCCAGTAGTATAGTGGACAGGGGTTATGGCTACACCTTC. Its protein product is CASSIVDRGYGYTF. This sequence joins TRBV19 and TRBJ1-2; 9 nucleotides align to TRBD1. Germline CDR1 LNHDA, CDR2 SQIVND (reference sequence). Trimming removed 1 base from V and 5 bases from J; junction bases left unmatched: 2. CDR3 size: 14 residues.

J is TRBJ2-1 and V is TRBV7-2; 10 bases line up with TRBD2. The V gene end was trimmed by 5 bases and the J gene end by 5 bases; junction bases not matched to a gene: 15. The CDR3 runs to 18 residues. From germline, CDR1 is SGHTA and CDR2 FQGNSA. The DNA for the CDR3 is TGTGCCAGCAGCGGGTCCGGGACTAGCGTTTACTTCCACAATGAGCAGTTCTTC. It specifies CASSGSGTSVYFHNEQFF.